The clone carrying this TCR beta chain has a single count. The protocol was immunoSEQ multiplex PCR, while the TCRdb copy is restricted to in-frame clones and leaves out a portion. The table has 200,000 to 250,000 clones, under 85% seen once; the top ten hold roughly 1.8%. The sample is drawn from a study of blood T cell repertoires in COVID-19. V dropped 4 bases and J dropped 9; count of bases not matched to a gene: 12. Germline values: CDR1 SGHRS, CDR2 YFSETQ. There are 15 residues in the CDR3. The chain links TRBV5-1 to TRBJ2-1; the match to TRBD2 covers 8 bases. Sequenced: PBMCs or T cells enriched from blood (not recorded which). The source is a man in his 60s who had recovered from COVID-19. CDR3 sequence (DNA): TGCGCCAGCAGCCTCGCGAGCGGGGGTTTCAGTGAGCAGTTCTTC. It encodes CASSLASGGFSEQFF. Full variable domain (missing parts from reference TRBV5-1 and TRBJ2-1): KAGVTQTPRYLIKTRGQQVTLSCSPISGHRSVSWYQQTPGQGLQFLFEYFSETQRNKGNFPGRFSGRQFSNSRSEMNVSTLELGDSALYLCASSLASGGFSEQFFGPGTRLTVL.